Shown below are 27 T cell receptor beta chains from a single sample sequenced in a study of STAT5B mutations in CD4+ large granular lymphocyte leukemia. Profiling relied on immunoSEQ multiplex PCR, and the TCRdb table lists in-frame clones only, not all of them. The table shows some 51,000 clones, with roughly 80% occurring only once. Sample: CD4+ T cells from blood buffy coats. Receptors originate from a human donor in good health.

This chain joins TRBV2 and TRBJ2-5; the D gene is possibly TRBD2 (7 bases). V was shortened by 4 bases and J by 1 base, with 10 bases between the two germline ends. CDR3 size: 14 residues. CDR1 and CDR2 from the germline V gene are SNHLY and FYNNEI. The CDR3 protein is CASSVGGPQETQYF. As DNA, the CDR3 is TGTGCCAGCAGTGTGGGGGGGCCCCAAGAGACCCAGTACTTC.

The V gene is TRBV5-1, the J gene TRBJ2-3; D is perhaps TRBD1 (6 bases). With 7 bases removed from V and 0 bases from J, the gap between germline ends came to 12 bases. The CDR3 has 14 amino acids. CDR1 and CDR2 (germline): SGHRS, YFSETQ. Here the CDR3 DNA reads TGCGCCAGCGTCCGACAGGCTAGCACAGATACGCAGTATTTT. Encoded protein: CASVRQASTDTQYF.

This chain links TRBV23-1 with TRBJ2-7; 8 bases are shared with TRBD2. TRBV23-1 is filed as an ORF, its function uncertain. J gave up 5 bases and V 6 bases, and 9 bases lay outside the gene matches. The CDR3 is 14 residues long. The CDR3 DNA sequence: TGCGCCAGCAGCTTCGTGGCAGCGGGAGACGAGCAGTACTTC. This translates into CASSFVAAGDEQYF.

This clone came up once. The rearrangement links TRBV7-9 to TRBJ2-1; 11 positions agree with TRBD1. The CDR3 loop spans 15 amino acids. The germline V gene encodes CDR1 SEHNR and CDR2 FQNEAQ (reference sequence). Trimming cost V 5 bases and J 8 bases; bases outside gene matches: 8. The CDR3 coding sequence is TGTGCCAGCAGCCGTGGACAGGGGGCTTTGGATGAGCAGTTCTTC. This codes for CASSRGQGALDEQFF.

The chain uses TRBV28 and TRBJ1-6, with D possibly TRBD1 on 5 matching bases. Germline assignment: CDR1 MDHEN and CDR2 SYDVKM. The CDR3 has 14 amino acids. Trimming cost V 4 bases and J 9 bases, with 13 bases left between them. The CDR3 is CASSYLGDASPLHF. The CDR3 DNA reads TGTGCCAGCAGTTATCTGGGGGATGCTTCACCCCTCCACTTT.

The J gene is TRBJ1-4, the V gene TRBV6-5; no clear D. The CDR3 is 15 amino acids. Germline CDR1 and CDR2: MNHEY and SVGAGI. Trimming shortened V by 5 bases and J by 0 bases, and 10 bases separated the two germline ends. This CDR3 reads CASSGGKATNEKLFF. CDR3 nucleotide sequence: TGTGCCAGCAGTGGCGGGAAGGCAACTAATGAAAAACTGTTTTTT.

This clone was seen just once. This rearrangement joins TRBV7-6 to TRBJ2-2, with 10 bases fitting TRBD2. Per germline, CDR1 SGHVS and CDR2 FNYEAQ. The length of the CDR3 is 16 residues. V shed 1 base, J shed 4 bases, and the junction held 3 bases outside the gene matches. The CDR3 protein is CASSLGGLAATGELFF. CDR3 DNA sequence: TGTGCCAGCAGCTTAGGAGGACTAGCGGCCACCGGGGAGCTGTTTTTT.

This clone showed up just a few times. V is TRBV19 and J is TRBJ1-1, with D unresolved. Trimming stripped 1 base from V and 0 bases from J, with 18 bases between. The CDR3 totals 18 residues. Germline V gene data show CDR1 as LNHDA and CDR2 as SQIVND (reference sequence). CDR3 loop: CASSIVPLRFGMNTEAFF. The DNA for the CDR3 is TGTGCCAGTAGTATAGTACCCCTGAGGTTCGGGATGAACACTGAAGCTTTCTTT.

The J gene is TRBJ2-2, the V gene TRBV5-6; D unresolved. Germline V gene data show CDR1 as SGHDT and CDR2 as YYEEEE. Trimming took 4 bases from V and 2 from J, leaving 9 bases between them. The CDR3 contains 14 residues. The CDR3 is CASSLILNTGELFF. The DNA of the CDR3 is TGTGCCAGCAGCCTCATTCTAAACACCGGGGAGCTGTTTTTT.

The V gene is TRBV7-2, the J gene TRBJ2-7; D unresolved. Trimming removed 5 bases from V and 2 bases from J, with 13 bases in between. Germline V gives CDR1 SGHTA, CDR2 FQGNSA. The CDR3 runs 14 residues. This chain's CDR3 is CASSQRAHTYEQYF. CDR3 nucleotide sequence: TGTGCCAGCAGCCAAAGGGCGCATACCTACGAGCAGTACTTC.

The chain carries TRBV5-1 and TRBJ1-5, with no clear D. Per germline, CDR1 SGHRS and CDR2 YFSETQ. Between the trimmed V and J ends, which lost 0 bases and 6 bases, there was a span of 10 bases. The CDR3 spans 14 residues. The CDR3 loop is CASSLGERSQPQHF. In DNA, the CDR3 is TGCGCCAGCAGCTTGGGGGAGAGGAGTCAGCCCCAGCATTTT.

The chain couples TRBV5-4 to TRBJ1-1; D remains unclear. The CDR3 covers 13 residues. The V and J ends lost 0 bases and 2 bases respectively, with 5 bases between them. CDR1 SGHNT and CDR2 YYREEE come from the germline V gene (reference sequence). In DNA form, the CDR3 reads TGTGCCAGCAGCTTGGAGGAAAACACTGAAGCTTTCTTT. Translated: CASSLEENTEAFF.

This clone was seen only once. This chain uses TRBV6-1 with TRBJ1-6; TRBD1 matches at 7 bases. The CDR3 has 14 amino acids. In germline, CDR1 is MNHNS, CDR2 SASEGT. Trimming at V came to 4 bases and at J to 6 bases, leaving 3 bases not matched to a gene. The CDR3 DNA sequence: TGTGCCAGCAGTGTCGAGGGGGCTAATTCACCCCTCCACTTT. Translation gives CASSVEGANSPLHF.

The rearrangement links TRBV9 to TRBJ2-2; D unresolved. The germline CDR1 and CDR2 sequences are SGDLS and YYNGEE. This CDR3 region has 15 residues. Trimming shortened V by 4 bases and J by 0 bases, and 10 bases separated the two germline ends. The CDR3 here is CASSRPAANTGELFF. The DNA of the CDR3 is TGTGCCAGCAGCCGACCCGCAGCGAACACCGGGGAGCTGTTTTTT.

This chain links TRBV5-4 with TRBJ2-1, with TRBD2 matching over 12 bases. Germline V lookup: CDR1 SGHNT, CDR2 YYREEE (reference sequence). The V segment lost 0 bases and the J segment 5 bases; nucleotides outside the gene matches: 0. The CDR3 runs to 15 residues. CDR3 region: CASSLGLAGDNEQFF. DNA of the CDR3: TGTGCCAGCAGCTTGGGACTAGCGGGGGACAATGAGCAGTTCTTC.

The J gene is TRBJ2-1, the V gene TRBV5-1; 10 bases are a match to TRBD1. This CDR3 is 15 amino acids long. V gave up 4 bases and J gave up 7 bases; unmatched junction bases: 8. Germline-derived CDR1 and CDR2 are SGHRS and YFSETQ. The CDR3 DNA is TGCGCCAGCAGCATACCGGGACAGGGGTATAATGAGCAGTTCTTC. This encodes CASSIPGQGYNEQFF.

CDR3 region: CASSPGGSRNTIYF. CDR3 in DNA: TGTGCCAGCAGTCCCGGGGGGTCCCGAAACACCATATATTTT. The chain uses TRBV9 and TRBJ1-3; D is perhaps TRBD1 (5 bases). Trimming removed 5 bases at V and 5 bases at J, with 14 bases between. Germline CDR1 reads SGDLS; CDR2 reads YYNGEE. The CDR3 length is 14 residues.

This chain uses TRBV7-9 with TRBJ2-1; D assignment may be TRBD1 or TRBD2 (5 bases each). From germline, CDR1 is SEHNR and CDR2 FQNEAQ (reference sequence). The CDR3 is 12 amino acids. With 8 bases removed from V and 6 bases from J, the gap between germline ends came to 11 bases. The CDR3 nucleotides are TGTGCCAGCGGGGGAACCGGCAATGAGCAGTTCTTC. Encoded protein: CASGGTGNEQFF.

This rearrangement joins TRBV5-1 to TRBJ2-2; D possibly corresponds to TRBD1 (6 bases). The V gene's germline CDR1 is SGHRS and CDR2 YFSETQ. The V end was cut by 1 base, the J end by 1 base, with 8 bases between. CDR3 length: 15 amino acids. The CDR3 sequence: CASSLTTGNTGELFF. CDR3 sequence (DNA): TGCGCCAGCAGCTTGACGACAGGGAACACCGGGGAGCTGTTTTTT.

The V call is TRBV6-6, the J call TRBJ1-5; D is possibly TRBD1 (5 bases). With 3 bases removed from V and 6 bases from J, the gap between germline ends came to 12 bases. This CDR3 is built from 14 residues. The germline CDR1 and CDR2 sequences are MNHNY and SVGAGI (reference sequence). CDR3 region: CASSYGWGGQPQHF. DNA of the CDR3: TGTGCCAGCAGTTATGGGTGGGGGGGTCAGCCCCAGCATTTT.

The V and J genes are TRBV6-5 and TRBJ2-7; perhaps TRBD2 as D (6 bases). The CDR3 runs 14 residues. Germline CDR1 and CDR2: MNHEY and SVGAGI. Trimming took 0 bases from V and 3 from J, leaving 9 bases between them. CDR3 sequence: CASSYSGGVYEQYF. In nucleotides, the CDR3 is TGTGCCAGCAGTTACTCGGGCGGGGTCTACGAGCAGTACTTC.

The CDR3: CASSPGTGGYDEQYF. In DNA, the CDR3 is TGTGCCAGCAGCCCTGGGACAGGGGGCTACGACGAGCAGTACTTC. This chain uses TRBV7-9 with TRBJ2-7; 12 bases are a match to TRBD1. Germline V gives CDR1 SEHNR, CDR2 FQNEAQ (reference sequence). CDR3 size: 15 residues. Losses at the gene ends were 5 bases for V and 5 bases for J; bases not matched to a gene: 7.

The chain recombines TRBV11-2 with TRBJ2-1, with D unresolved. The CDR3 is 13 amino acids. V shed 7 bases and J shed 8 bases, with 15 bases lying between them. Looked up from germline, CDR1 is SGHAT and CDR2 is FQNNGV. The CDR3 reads CASTANLIDEQFF. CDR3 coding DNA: TGTGCCAGCACCGCGAACCTGATCGATGAGCAGTTCTTC.

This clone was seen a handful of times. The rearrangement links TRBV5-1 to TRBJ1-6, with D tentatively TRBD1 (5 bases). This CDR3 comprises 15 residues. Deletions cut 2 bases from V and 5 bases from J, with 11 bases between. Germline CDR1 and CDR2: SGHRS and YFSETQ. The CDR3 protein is CASSFGDENNSPLHF. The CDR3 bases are TGCGCCAGCAGCTTCGGGGACGAAAATAATTCACCCCTCCACTTT.

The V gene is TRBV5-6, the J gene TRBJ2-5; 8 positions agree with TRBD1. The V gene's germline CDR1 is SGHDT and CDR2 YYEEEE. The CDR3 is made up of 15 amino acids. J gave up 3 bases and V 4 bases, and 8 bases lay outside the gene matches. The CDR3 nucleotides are TGTGCCAGCAGCCCGCTGGACAGGGTAAAAGAGACCCAGTACTTC. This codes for CASSPLDRVKETQYF.

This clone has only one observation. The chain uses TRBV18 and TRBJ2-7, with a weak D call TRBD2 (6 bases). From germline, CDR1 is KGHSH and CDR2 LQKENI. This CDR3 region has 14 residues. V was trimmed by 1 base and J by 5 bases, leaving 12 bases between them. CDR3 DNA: TGTGCCAGCTCACCACTCAGGGACTCGAACGAGCAGTACTTC. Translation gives CASSPLRDSNEQYF.

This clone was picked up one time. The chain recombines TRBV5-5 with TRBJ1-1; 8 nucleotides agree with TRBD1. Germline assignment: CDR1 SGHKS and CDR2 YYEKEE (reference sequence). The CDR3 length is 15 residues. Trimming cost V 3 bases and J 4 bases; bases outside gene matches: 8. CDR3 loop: CASSWDRPSRTEAFF. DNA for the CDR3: TGTGCCAGCAGCTGGGACAGGCCCAGTCGCACTGAAGCTTTCTTT.